Presented here are 32 T cell receptor beta chains from one specimen sequenced in a study of CD8 T cells in ankylosing spondylitis. No antigens are known for them. Study results and caveats: One TCR beta motif, made up of seven to nine highly homologous variants, appeared characteristic of ankylosing spondylitis blood.

TCRdb independently ran MiXCR on the 5' RACE reads; one entry per CDR3 protein. The table shows approximately 440,000 distinct CDR3 sequences, with under 20% occurring only once. The sequenced material came from blood, either unsorted or a sorted T cell fraction (not recorded which). Receptors originate from a male donor with ankylosing spondylitis.

CDR3 nucleotides: TGCAGTGCTAGAGTTCCCGGGACTGAAGCTTTCTTT. This translates into CSARVPGTEAFF. The V gene is TRBV20-1, the J gene TRBJ1-1; no clear D gene. Germline V gene sequence: CDR1 DFQATT, CDR2 SNEGSKA (reference sequence). This CDR3 comprises 12 residues. Trimming stripped 1 base from V and 5 bases from J, with 8 bases between.

The genes are TRBV18 and TRBJ2-7; 9 bases fit TRBD1. CDR1 and CDR2 (germline): KGHSH, LQKENI. V gave up 2 bases and J gave up 4 bases; unmatched junction bases: 9. The CDR3 has 16 amino acids. For the CDR3, the DNA is TGTGCCAGCTCACCAGCGCTCCGGGACAGGGCTTACGAGCAGTACTTC. Its protein product is CASSPALRDRAYEQYF.

The CDR3 DNA reads TGTGCCAGCAGCCAAGGGGGTGAGCCCCGGACACTATACGAGCAGTACTTC. This gives the protein CASSQGGEPRTLYEQYF. The chain recombines TRBV3-1 with TRBJ2-7, with a weak D call TRBD1 (5 bases). The CDR3 is made up of 17 amino acids. V was pared by 1 base and J by 4 bases, with 20 bases between. Germline assignment: CDR1 LGHDT and CDR2 YNNKEL (reference sequence).

This chain links TRBV12-3 or TRBV12-4 with TRBJ1-1; D is ambiguous. CDR3 size: 12 residues. Trimming stripped 5 bases from V and 9 bases from J, with 13 bases between. The CDR3 spells CASSPYSIQAFF. The CDR3 nucleotides read TGTGCCAGCAGTCCTTACAGTATCCAAGCTTTCTTT.

This clonotype was detected only a few times. The rearrangement uses TRBV29-1 and TRBJ2-1; TRBD2 matches 10 bases. This CDR3 region has 18 residues. CDR1 and CDR2 from the germline V gene are SQVTM and ANQGSEA. Losses at the gene ends were 4 bases for V and 0 bases for J; bases not matched to a gene: 12. In nucleotides, the CDR3 is TGCAGCGTTGCCCCAGCGGGAGGGTTTCTGAGCTCCTACAATGAGCAGTTCTTC. Its protein is CSVAPAGGFLSSYNEQFF.

The rearrangement joins TRBV20-1 to TRBJ1-4; 9 nucleotides match TRBD1. In germline, CDR1 is DFQATT, CDR2 SNEGSKA (reference sequence). The CDR3 totals 16 residues. V dropped 6 bases and J dropped 8; count of bases not matched to a gene: 16. CDR3 DNA sequence: TGCAGTGCGCATTATGGGACAGGGATGTATATAGAAAAACTGTTTTTT. Translated, it gives CSAHYGTGMYIEKLFF.

The chain has TRBV4-1 and TRBJ1-2; 7 bases map to TRBD1. With V trimmed by 4 bases and J by 0 bases, 14 bases remained unmatched. CDR1 is MGHRA, CDR2 YSYEKL, per germline. The CDR3 totals 18 residues. CDR3 sequence reads: CASSPGNPWDRTNYGYTF. Written as DNA, the CDR3 is TGCGCCAGCAGCCCAGGGAACCCGTGGGACAGAACTAACTATGGCTACACCTTC.

J is TRBJ2-1 and V is TRBV2, with 14 bases matching TRBD2. CDR3 length equals 17 residues. Per the germline V gene, CDR1 is SNHLY and CDR2 is FYNNEI. Germline trimming cut 10 bases from V and 0 bases from J; bases unmatched to any gene: 8. The CDR3 protein is CATRGLAGGRSYNEQFF. In DNA, the CDR3 is TGTGCCACCCGTGGACTAGCGGGGGGTCGCTCCTACAATGAGCAGTTCTTC.

The chain has TRBV20-1 and TRBJ1-2; D may be TRBD1 (6 bases). The V gene lost 5 bases and the J gene lost 4 bases, with 17 bases spanning the gap. The CDR3 consists of 14 residues. Germline V gene lookup returns CDR1 DFQATT and CDR2 SNEGSKA (reference sequence). Here the CDR3 reads CSAPEGGVGYGYTF. The CDR3 DNA reads TGCAGTGCTCCAGAGGGGGGAGTGGGCTATGGCTACACCTTC.

The CDR3 DNA reads as TGTGCCAGCAGTCCAGAGGTCGCAGGAGGAAACTATGGCTACACCTTC. It translates to CASSPEVAGGNYGYTF. The V gene is TRBV6-1, the J gene TRBJ1-2, with D unresolved. The CDR3 is made up of 16 amino acids. CDR1 and CDR2 from the germline V gene are MNHNS and SASEGT. V was clipped by 5 bases and J by 2 bases, with 18 bases between them.

The chain combines TRBV7-9 with TRBJ2-3; no reliable D call. V was pared by 2 bases and J by 5 bases, with 11 bases between. This CDR3 has 14 residues. From germline, CDR1 is SEHNR and CDR2 FQNEAQ (reference sequence). The CDR3 loop is CASSLPVVGDTQYF. CDR3 nucleotide sequence: TGTGCCAGCAGCTTACCTGTAGTGGGAGATACGCAGTATTTT. Full variable domain (outside the CDR3, taken from reference TRBV7-9 and TRBJ2-3): DTGVSQNPRHKITKRGQNVTFRCDPISEHNRLYWYRQTLGQGPEFLTYFQNEAQLEKSRLLSDRFSAERPKGSFSTLEIQRTEQGDSAMYLCASSLPVVGDTQYFGPGTRLTVL.

This clonotype was observed a handful of times. This chain links TRBV25-1 with TRBJ1-6; D is possibly TRBD1 (6 bases). V lost 5 bases to trimming and J lost 7 bases, with 12 bases between them. CDR1 MGHDK and CDR2 SYGVNS come from the germline V gene. The CDR3 length is 14 residues. Written as DNA, the CDR3 is TGTGCCAGCAGTTTACCGGGGACAAATTCACCCCTCCACTTT. Protein product: CASSLPGTNSPLHF.

A few counts support this clonotype. The chain has TRBV20-1 and TRBJ2-2, with D hard to call. The V end was cut by 0 bases, the J end by 4 bases, with 9 bases between. The CDR3 consists of 14 residues. CDR1 and CDR2 from the germline V gene are DFQATT and SNEGSKA (reference sequence). In DNA form, the CDR3 reads TGCAGTGCTAGAGATCCCCAAGCCACCGGGGAGCTGTTTTTT. The encoded protein is CSARDPQATGELFF.

The chain is built from TRBV12-3 or TRBV12-4 and TRBJ2-3, with 8 bases that match TRBD1. Germline trimming cut 3 bases from V and 5 bases from J; bases unmatched to any gene: 7. This CDR3 comprises 15 residues. CDR3 bases: TGTGCCAGCAGTTTGAGGACAGGGAAAGGAGATACGCAGTATTTT. Its translation: CASSLRTGKGDTQYF.

This clonotype came up a few times. J is TRBJ1-6 and V is TRBV5-1; 10 positions match TRBD1. Germline V gene lookup returns CDR1 SGHRS and CDR2 YFSETQ. The CDR3 totals 19 residues. Trimming at V came to 7 bases and at J to 0 bases, leaving 13 bases not matched to a gene. The CDR3 loop reads CASSEFRDRGFSYNSPLHF. DNA for the CDR3: TGCGCCAGCTCCGAATTCCGGGACAGGGGATTCTCCTATAATTCACCCCTCCACTTT.

This clonotype was observed a few times. This rearrangement joins TRBV9 to TRBJ1-1; 8 bases are shared with TRBD1. Trimming at V came to 4 bases and at J to 0 bases, leaving 8 bases not matched to a gene. The V gene's germline CDR1 is SGDLS and CDR2 YYNGEE. There are 16 residues in the CDR3. CDR3 sequence: CASSPPEDRVNTEAFF. In DNA, the CDR3 is TGTGCCAGCAGCCCCCCCGAGGACAGGGTGAACACTGAAGCTTTCTTT.

The rearrangement joins TRBV7-2 to TRBJ2-1, with 7 bases that match TRBD2. Unmatched junction bases numbered 6, after V lost 5 bases and J lost 8 bases. CDR1 SGHTA and CDR2 FQGNSA come from the germline V gene. This CDR3 has 13 residues. This chain's CDR3 is CASSGRAPDEQFF. CDR3 DNA: TGTGCCAGCAGCGGGAGGGCCCCGGATGAGCAGTTCTTC.

This clonotype was counted many times. This chain connects TRBV15 to TRBJ2-2; D call uncertain. Germline values: CDR1 LNHNV, CDR2 YYDKDF (reference sequence). Trimming left V 2 bases short and J 0 bases short, with 10 bases between. The CDR3 has 16 amino acids. CDR3 amino acids: CATSRKGYTNTGELFF. The CDR3 DNA reads TGTGCCACCAGCAGAAAAGGATACACGAACACCGGGGAGCTGTTTTTT.

The chain joins TRBV5-5 to TRBJ1-1; D unresolved. Trimming shortened V by 2 bases and J by 1 base, and 9 bases separated the two germline ends. Germline V gene sequence: CDR1 SGHKS, CDR2 YYEKEE (reference sequence). The CDR3 has 14 amino acids. CDR3 amino acids: CASSFRSANTEAFF. CDR3 coding DNA: TGTGCCAGCAGCTTCCGGTCGGCGAACACTGAAGCTTTCTTT.

In this sample, this clonotype turned up a few times. This chain connects TRBV12-3 or TRBV12-4 to TRBJ2-5; 10 positions agree with TRBD2. V shed 3 bases, J shed 2 bases, and the junction held 6 bases outside the gene matches. CDR3 length: 16 amino acids. CDR3 DNA: TGTGCCAGCAGTTTTAGCGCTAGCGGGAGTCAAGAGACCCAGTACTTC. Translating it yields CASSFSASGSQETQYF.

CDR3 in amino acids: CAISARTSGSGTDTQYF. The CDR3 DNA sequence: TGTGCCATCAGTGCAAGGACTAGCGGGAGTGGCACAGATACGCAGTATTTT. The chain is built from TRBV10-3 and TRBJ2-3; 13 nucleotides agree with TRBD2. The V segment lost 4 bases and the J segment 1 base; nucleotides outside the gene matches: 5. The CDR3 covers 17 residues. CDR1 is ENHRY and CDR2 is SYGVKD in the germline V gene.

This clonotype was detected many times. The genes are TRBV5-1 and TRBJ2-3; D gene unclear. There are 14 residues in the CDR3. The V end was cut by 5 bases, the J end by 0 bases, with 10 bases between. Germline-derived CDR1 and CDR2 are SGHRS and YFSETQ. DNA of the CDR3: TGCGCCAGCAGGTGGGATACTAGCACAGATACGCAGTATTTT. It encodes CASRWDTSTDTQYF.

This clonotype was counted a few times. The V call is TRBV12-3 or TRBV12-4, the J call TRBJ2-1; D unresolved. The CDR3 sequence is 16 residues long. The germline V and J ends were trimmed by 7 bases and 6 bases, with 22 bases remaining between them. In DNA, the CDR3 is TGTGCCAGCACCCCTGTGTTTGGCGGAGCCGGCAATGAGCAGTTCTTC. Translated: CASTPVFGGAGNEQFF.

The chain has TRBV20-1 and TRBJ2-5; D perhaps matches TRBD1 (6 bases). Germline-derived CDR1 and CDR2 are DFQATT and SNEGSKA (reference sequence). V was pared by 4 bases and J by 5 bases, with 14 bases between. The CDR3 extends over 13 amino acids. The CDR3 spells CSAKTGGRETQYF. CDR3 coding DNA: TGCAGTGCTAAAACTGGGGGCCGTGAGACCCAGTACTTC.

This clonotype has more than one count but fewer than ten. This rearrangement joins TRBV7-9 to TRBJ2-2; D remains unclear. CDR3 length: 13 amino acids. The germline V gene has CDR1 SEHNR and CDR2 FQNEAQ (reference sequence). V dropped 5 bases and J dropped 6 bases, with 10 bases sitting between them. Here the CDR3 reads CASSPLLPGELFF. CDR3 DNA: TGTGCCAGCAGCCCCCTTTTACCCGGGGAGCTGTTTTTT.

The chain recombines TRBV28 with TRBJ2-3; perhaps TRBD2 as D (6 bases). This CDR3 has 12 amino acids. Per germline, CDR1 MDHEN and CDR2 SYDVKM. The ends were cut back, 8 bases at V and 3 bases at J, with 9 bases in the middle. The CDR3 bases are TGTGCCAGCGTCGGGGGAACAGATACGCAGTATTTT. This sequence encodes CASVGGTDTQYF.

The chain is built from TRBV11-2 and TRBJ2-6; D is uncertain. The germline V and J ends were trimmed by 4 bases and 0 bases, with 7 bases remaining between them. This CDR3 has 15 amino acids. The germline V gene has CDR1 SGHAT and CDR2 FQNNGV. The CDR3 DNA reads as TGTGCCAGCAGCTGGGCGAGCTCTGGGGCCAACGTCCTGACTTTC. Its translation is CASSWASSGANVLTF.

This clonotype has ten or more counts. V and J are TRBV18 and TRBJ2-3; tentatively, D is TRBD2 (6 bases). Trimming took off 3 bases at V and 5 bases at J, with 12 bases between the two ends. Germline assignment: CDR1 KGHSH and CDR2 LQKENI. The CDR3 runs to 14 residues. The CDR3 loop is CASSPPGVEDTQYF. CDR3 in DNA: TGTGCCAGCTCACCCCCGGGAGTGGAAGATACGCAGTATTTT. The variable domain in full, with the rest retrieved from reference TRBV18 and TRBJ2-3, is NAGVMQNPRHLVRRRGQEARLRCSPMKGHSHVYWYRQLPEEGLKFMVYLQKENIIDESGMPKERFSAEFPKEGPSILRIQQVVRGDSAAYFCASSPPGVEDTQYFGPGTRLTVL.

This clonotype was seen only a few times. The chain carries TRBV28 and TRBJ1-3; D possibly corresponds to TRBD1 (5 bases). This CDR3 region has 14 residues. Trimming shortened V by 3 bases and J by 1 base, and 7 bases separated the two germline ends. Looked up from germline, CDR1 is MDHEN and CDR2 is SYDVKM. CDR3 bases: TGTGCCAGCAGTTTGTGGGGGTCTGGAAACACCATATATTTT. Translating gives CASSLWGSGNTIYF.

This clonotype has only a few counts. The V and J genes are TRBV24-1 and TRBJ1-2; D remains ambiguous. The CDR3 runs to 15 residues. The V gene lost 3 bases and the J gene lost 2 bases, with 12 bases spanning the gap. Looked up from germline, CDR1 is KGHDR and CDR2 is SFDVKD. CDR3 sequence reads: CATSDTADENYGYTF. For the CDR3, the DNA is TGTGCCACCAGTGATACAGCAGATGAAAACTATGGCTACACCTTC.

The chain couples TRBV20-1 to TRBJ1-1, with a tentative D call TRBD1 (5 bases). The CDR3 runs to 13 residues. Germline V CDR1 and CDR2: DFQATT, SNEGSKA (reference sequence). V was clipped by 6 bases and J by 0 bases, with 11 bases between them. CDR3 nucleotides: TGCAGTGCCCCCGGGACGGTGAACACTGAAGCTTTCTTT. Translation gives CSAPGTVNTEAFF.

This clonotype was detected a few times. The CDR3 protein is CASSTRVGEQFF. The CDR3 DNA follows: TGTGCCAGCAGCACCAGGGTAGGTGAGCAGTTCTTC. This chain uses TRBV11-2 with TRBJ2-1; D is possibly TRBD1 (5 bases). CDR1 and CDR2 (germline): SGHAT, FQNNGV. Between the trimmed V and J ends, which lost 5 bases and 9 bases, there was a span of 11 bases. The CDR3 sequence is 12 residues long.